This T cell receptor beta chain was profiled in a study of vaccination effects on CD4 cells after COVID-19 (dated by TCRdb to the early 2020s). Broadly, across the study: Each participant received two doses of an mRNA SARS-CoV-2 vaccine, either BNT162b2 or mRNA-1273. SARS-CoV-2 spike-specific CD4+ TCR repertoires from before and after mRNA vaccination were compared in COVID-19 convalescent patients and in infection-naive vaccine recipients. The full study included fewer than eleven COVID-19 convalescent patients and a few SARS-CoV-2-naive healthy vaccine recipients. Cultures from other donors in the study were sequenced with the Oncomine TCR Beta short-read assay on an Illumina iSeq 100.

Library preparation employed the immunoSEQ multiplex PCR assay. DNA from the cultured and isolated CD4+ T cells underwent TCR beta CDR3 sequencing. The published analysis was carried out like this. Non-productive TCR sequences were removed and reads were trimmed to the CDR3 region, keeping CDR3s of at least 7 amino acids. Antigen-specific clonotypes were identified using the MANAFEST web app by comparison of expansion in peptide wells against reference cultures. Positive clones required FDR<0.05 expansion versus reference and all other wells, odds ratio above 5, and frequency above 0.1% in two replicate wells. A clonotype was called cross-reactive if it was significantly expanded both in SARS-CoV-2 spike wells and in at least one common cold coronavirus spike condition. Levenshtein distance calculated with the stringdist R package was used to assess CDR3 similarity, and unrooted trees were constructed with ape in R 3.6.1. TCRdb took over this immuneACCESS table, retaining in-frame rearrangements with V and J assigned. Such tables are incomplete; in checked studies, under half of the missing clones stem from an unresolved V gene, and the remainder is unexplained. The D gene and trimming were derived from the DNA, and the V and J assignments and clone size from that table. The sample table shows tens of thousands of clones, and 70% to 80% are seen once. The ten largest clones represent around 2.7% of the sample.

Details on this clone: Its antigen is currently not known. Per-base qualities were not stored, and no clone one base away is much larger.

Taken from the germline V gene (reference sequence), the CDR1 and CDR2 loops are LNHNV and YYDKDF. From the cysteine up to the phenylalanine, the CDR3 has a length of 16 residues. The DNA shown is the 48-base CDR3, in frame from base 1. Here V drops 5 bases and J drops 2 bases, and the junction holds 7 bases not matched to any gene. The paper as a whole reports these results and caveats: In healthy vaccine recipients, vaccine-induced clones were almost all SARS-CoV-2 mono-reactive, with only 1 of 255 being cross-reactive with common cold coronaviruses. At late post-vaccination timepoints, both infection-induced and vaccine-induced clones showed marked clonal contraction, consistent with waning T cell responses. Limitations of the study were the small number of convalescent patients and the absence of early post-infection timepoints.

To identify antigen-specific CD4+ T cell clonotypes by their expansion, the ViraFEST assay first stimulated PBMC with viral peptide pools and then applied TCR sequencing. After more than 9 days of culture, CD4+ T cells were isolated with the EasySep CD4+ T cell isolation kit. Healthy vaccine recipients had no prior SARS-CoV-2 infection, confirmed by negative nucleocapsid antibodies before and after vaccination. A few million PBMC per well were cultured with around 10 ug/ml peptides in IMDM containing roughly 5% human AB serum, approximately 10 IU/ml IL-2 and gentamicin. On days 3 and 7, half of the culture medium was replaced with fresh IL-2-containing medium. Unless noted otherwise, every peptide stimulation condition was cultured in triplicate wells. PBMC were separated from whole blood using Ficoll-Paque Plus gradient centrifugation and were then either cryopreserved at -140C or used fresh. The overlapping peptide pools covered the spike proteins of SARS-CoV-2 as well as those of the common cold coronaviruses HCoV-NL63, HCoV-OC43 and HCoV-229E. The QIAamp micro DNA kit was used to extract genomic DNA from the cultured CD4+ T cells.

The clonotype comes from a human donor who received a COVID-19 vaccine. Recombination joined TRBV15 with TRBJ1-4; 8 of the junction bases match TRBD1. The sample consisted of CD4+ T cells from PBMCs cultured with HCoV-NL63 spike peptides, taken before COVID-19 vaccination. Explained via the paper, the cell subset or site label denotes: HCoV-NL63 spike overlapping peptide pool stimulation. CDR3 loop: CATSDRTGITNEKLFF. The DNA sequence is TGTGCCACCAGCGACCGGACAGGGATTACTAATGAAAAACTGTTTTTT. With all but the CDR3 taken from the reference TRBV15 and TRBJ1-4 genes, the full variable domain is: DAMVIQNPRYQVTQFGKPVTLSCSQTLNHNVMYWYQQKSSQAPKLLFHYYDKDFNNEADTPDNFQSRRPNTSFCFLDIRSPGLGDTAMYLCATSDRTGITNEKLFFGSGTQLSVL.